Presented here are 19 T cell receptor beta chains from one specimen sequenced in a study of breast tumors, draining lymph nodes, adjacent tissues. TCRdb independently ran MiXCR on the multiplex PCR reads; one entry per CDR3 protein. This table holds 50,000 to 85,000 distinct CDR3 sequences, less than 45% found once. Specimen: breast tumor tissue. These receptors all come from a female donor with breast cancer. Some clones in this sample may be carry-over from other donors' samples.

This clonotype was counted many times. This chain uses TRBV20-1 with TRBJ2-7, with D perhaps TRBD1 (5 bases). The CDR3 runs 14 residues. Per germline, CDR1 DFQATT and CDR2 SNEGSKA (reference sequence). V lost 5 bases and J lost 0, with 14 bases in between. In DNA form, the CDR3 reads TGCAGTGCTTCTGGGGCGACAGTCTCCTACGAGCAGTACTTC. This encodes CSASGATVSYEQYF.

The chain couples TRBV20-1 to TRBJ2-4, with 11 bases matching TRBD2. The CDR3 runs to 13 residues. Germline V gene lookup returns CDR1 DFQATT and CDR2 SNEGSKA (reference sequence). Trimming removed 7 bases from V and 3 bases from J; junction bases left unmatched: 2. This CDR3 is CSGLAGGKNIQYF. CDR3 coding DNA: TGCAGTGGGCTAGCGGGGGGCAAAAACATTCAGTACTTC.

A note on this clonotype: A much larger clonotype is one base distant, so this may be a read error. The J gene is TRBJ2-1, the V gene TRBV9; weak D call: TRBD2 (5 bases). The CDR3 has 16 amino acids. Germline loops: CDR1 SGDLS, CDR2 YYNGEE. Here the CDR3 reads CASSDPGSYSYNEQSF. The CDR3 DNA reads as TGTGCCAGCAGCGACCCGGGGTCCTACTCCTACAATGAGCAGTCCTTC.

The table lists this clonotype with a few counts. The J gene is TRBJ2-7, the V gene TRBV28; D is unclear. V was pared by 7 bases and J by 4 bases, with 20 bases between. Germline V lookup: CDR1 MDHEN, CDR2 SYDVKM. This CDR3 is built from 15 residues. The CDR3 is CASTRHSSCRYEQYF. DNA for the CDR3: TGTGCCAGCACCAGACACTCTTCATGTAGGTACGAGCAGTACTTC.

This clonotype was observed at least ten times. The chain joins TRBV4-1 to TRBJ2-1; 7 nucleotides agree with TRBD1. CDR1 and CDR2 (germline): MGHRA, YSYEKL. This CDR3 is 15 amino acids long. The J segment lost 7 bases and the V segment lost 0 bases, leaving 6 bases of the junction unmatched. The CDR3 spells CASSQDRQGGNEQFF. For the CDR3, the DNA is TGCGCCAGCAGCCAAGATCGACAGGGTGGGAATGAGCAGTTCTTC.

The sample holds many counts of this clonotype. V and J are TRBV7-3 and TRBJ2-7, with 8 nucleotides matching TRBD2. Germline CDR1 is SGHTA and CDR2 is FQGTGA. CDR3 size: 15 residues. V trimming: 5 bases; J trimming: 5 bases; junction bases outside the gene matches: 11. The CDR3 sequence is CASSPPGGGVNEQYF. CDR3 coding DNA: TGTGCCAGCAGCCCCCCGGGGGGGGGGGTAAACGAGCAGTACTTC. Using reference TRBV7-3 and TRBJ2-7 for the parts outside the CDR3, the full variable domain is GAGVSQTPSNKVTEKGKYVELRCDPISGHTALYWYRQSLGQGPEFLIYFQGTGAADDSGLPNDRFFAVRPEGSVSTLKIQRTERGDSAVYLCASSPPGGGVNEQYFGPGTRLTVT.

This clonotype was recorded at least ten times. The J gene is TRBJ2-1, the V gene TRBV5-6; a possible D gene is TRBD2 (5 bases). There are 14 residues in the CDR3. The germline CDR1 and CDR2 sequences are SGHDT and YYEEEE. V was shortened by 2 bases and J by 4 bases, with 10 bases between the two germline ends. The chain's CDR3 is CASSFEGPYNEQFF. The CDR3 DNA reads TGTGCCAGCAGCTTCGAGGGCCCATACAATGAGCAGTTCTTC.

This clonotype was seen ten or more times. The chain combines TRBV6-2 or TRBV6-3 with TRBJ2-3; possible D gene TRBD1, 6 bases. Germline loops: CDR1 MNHEY, CDR2 SVGEGT. Trimming removed 2 bases from V and 2 bases from J, with 17 bases in between. The CDR3 extends over 17 amino acids. This CDR3 reads CASSYPNRVLYTDTQYF. The DNA of the CDR3 is TGTGCCAGCAGTTACCCTAACAGGGTACTTTACACAGATACGCAGTATTTT.

Details on this clonotype: Just one base apart from a much larger clone, this may be a read error. The rearrangement links TRBV6-1 to TRBJ2-5; the D gene is possibly TRBD2 (7 bases). CDR3 length: 14 amino acids. V lost 6 bases and J 1 base, leaving 12 bases between the germline ends. Looked up from germline, CDR1 is MNHNS and CDR2 is SASEGT. CDR3 nucleotide sequence: TGTGCCAGCAGGCTCGGGGGGCTCCAAGAGACCCAGTACTTC. It encodes CASRLGGLQETQYF.

This clonotype came up many times. V is TRBV20-1 and J is TRBJ1-2, with 9 positions matching TRBD1. The CDR3 spans 14 residues. Losses at the gene ends were 4 bases for V and 4 bases for J; bases not matched to a gene: 7. Germline loops: CDR1 DFQATT, CDR2 SNEGSKA (reference sequence). CDR3 residues: CSATYRGLGYGYTF. CDR3 bases: TGCAGTGCTACCTACAGGGGGCTCGGCTATGGCTACACCTTC.

This clonotype was counted at least ten times. The chain is built from TRBV13 and TRBJ2-7, with D possibly matching TRBD2 (5 bases). Looked up from germline, CDR1 is PRHDT and CDR2 is FYEKMQ (reference sequence). Deletions cut 5 bases from V and 6 bases from J, with 8 bases between. CDR3 length: 11 residues. The chain's CDR3 is CASSDYSEQYF. CDR3 DNA: TGTGCCAGCAGCGACTATAGCGAGCAGTACTTC.

Remarks on this clonotype: Its ends do not fully match the called genes, so a read error is possible. The J gene is TRBJ1-2, the V gene TRBV7-2, with D unresolved. The CDR3 has 15 residues. Germline CDR1 is SGHTA and CDR2 is FQGNSA. The CDR3 DNA reads TGTGCCAGCAGCTTTAGTAACTCACGAGTTTATGGCTACTCCTTC. Amino acids: CASSFSNSRVYGYSF.

The sample holds many counts of this clonotype. The V call is TRBV20-1, the J call TRBJ1-2; D not certain. CDR3 length: 10 amino acids. Germline values: CDR1 DFQATT, CDR2 SNEGSKA (reference sequence). V dropped 0 bases and J dropped 5 bases, with 1 base sitting between them. CDR3 bases: TGCAGTGCTAGAGAATATGGCTACACCTTC. Protein sequence: CSAREYGYTF.

The chain has TRBV2 and TRBJ1-6, with D possibly TRBD1 on 5 matching bases. This CDR3 region has 15 residues. V was trimmed by 3 bases and J by 13 bases, leaving 19 bases between them. Per germline, CDR1 SNHLY and CDR2 FYNNEI. CDR3 amino acids: CASSEGVGWDFPLHF. CDR3 in DNA: TGTGCCAGCAGTGAGGGGGTCGGGTGGGATTTCCCCCTCCACTTT.

The chain employs TRBV2 and TRBJ1-1; D remains unclear. The CDR3 contains 13 residues. CDR1 SNHLY and CDR2 FYNNEI come from the germline V gene. V lost 3 bases and J 3 bases, leaving 8 bases between the germline ends. The CDR3 DNA sequence: TGTGCCAGCAGTGACGAGGGATACACTGAAGCTTTCTTT. Its protein product is CASSDEGYTEAFF.

This chain connects TRBV9 to TRBJ1-6; D remains unclear. Trimming cost V 1 base and J 7 bases, with 6 bases left between them. The germline V gene has CDR1 SGDLS and CDR2 YYNGEE. The CDR3 loop spans 13 amino acids. CDR3 DNA: TGTGCCAGCAGCGTATCACCAAATTCACCCCTCCACTTT. It is translated as CASSVSPNSPLHF.

The table lists this clonotype with a count of one. One end of the junction is discordant with germline, which a read error may explain. The V and J genes are TRBV7-8 and TRBJ1-5; 7 nucleotides agree with TRBD1. CDR1 and CDR2 (germline): SGHVS, FQNEAQ. The CDR3 sequence is 18 residues long. DNA of the CDR3: TGTGCCAGCAGCCGAAGCCGACAGGGCCTCTATAGCAATCAGCCCCAGCATTTC. Translation: CASSRSRQGLYSNQPQHF.

This clonotype was seen repeatedly, ten times or more. The chain combines TRBV12-3 or TRBV12-4 with TRBJ2-1; 11 positions match TRBD2. J was trimmed by 9 bases and V by 4 bases; bases with no gene match: 8. This CDR3 has 15 amino acids. For the CDR3, the DNA is TGTGCCAGCAGTTATAGCGGGGGGGCCTCGAGTGAGCAGTTCTTC. Translated: CASSYSGGASSEQFF.

This clonotype was seen ten or more times. J is TRBJ1-1 and V is TRBV13; D remains unclear. The CDR3 is 12 residues long. Trimming left V 5 bases short and J 7 bases short, with 11 bases between. CDR1 PRHDT and CDR2 FYEKMQ come from the germline V gene (reference sequence). The chain's CDR3 is CASSRSKGEAFF. Written as DNA, the CDR3 is TGTGCCAGCAGCCGGTCAAAGGGTGAAGCTTTCTTT. The full variable domain, rest sourced from reference TRBV13 and TRBJ1-1, is AAGVIQSPRHLIKEKRETATLKCYPIPRHDTVYWYQQGPGQDPQFLISFYEKMQSDKGSIPDRFSAQQFSDYHSELNMSSLELGDSALYFCASSRSKGEAFFGQGTRLTVV.